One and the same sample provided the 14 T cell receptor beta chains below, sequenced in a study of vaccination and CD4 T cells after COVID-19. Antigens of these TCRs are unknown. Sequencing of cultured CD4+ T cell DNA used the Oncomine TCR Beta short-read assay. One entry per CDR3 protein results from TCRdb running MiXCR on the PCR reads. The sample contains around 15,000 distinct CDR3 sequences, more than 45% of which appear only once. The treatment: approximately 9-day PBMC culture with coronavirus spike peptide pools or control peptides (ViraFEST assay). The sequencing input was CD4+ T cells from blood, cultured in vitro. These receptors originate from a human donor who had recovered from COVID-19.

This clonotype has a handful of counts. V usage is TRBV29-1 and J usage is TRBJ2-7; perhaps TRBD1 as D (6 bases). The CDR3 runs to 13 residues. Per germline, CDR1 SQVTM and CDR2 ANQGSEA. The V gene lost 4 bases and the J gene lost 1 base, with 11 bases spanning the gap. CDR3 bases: TGCAGCGTTGTCGATGACAGGTCCTACGAGCAGTACTTC. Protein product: CSVVDDRSYEQYF.

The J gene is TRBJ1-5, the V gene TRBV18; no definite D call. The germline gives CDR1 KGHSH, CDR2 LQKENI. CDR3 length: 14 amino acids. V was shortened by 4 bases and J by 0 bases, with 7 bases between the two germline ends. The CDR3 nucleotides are TGTGCCAGCTCACAGGAGCATAGCAATCAGCCCCAGCATTTT. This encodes CASSQEHSNQPQHF.

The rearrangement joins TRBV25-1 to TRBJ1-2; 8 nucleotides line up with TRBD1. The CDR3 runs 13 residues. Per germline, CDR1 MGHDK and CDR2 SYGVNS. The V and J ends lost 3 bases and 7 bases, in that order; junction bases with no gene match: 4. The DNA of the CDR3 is TGTGCCAGCAGTGAGGACAGGGTCAGTGGCTACACCTTC. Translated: CASSEDRVSGYTF.

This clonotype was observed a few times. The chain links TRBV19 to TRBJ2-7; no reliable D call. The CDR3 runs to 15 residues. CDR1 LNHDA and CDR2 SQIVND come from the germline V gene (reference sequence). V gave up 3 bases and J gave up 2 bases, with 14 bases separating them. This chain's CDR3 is CASSIAAVSTYEQYF. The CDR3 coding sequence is TGTGCCAGTAGTATTGCGGCAGTTTCGACCTACGAGCAGTACTTC.

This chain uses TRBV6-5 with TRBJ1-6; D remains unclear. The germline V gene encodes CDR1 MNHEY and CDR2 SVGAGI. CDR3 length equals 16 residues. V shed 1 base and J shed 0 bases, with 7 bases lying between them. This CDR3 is CASSYLPSSYNSPLHF. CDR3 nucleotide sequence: TGTGCCAGCAGTTACTTACCGAGCTCCTATAATTCACCCCTCCACTTT.

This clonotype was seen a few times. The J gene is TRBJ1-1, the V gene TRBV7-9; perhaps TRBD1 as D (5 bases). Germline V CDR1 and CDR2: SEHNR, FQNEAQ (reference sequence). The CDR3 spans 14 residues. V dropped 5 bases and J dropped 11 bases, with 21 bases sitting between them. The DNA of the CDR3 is TGTGCCAGCAGCCTAATGGGGCCCTCGGATGTGGCTTTCTTT. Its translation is CASSLMGPSDVAFF.

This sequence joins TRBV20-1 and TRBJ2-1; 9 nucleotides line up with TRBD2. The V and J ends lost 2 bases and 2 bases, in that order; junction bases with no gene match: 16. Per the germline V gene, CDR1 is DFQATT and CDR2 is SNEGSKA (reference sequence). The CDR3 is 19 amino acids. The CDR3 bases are TGCAGTGCTAGACCCCACGCTAGCGGGGCCACAGGGACCTACAATGAGCAGTTCTTC. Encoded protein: CSARPHASGATGTYNEQFF.

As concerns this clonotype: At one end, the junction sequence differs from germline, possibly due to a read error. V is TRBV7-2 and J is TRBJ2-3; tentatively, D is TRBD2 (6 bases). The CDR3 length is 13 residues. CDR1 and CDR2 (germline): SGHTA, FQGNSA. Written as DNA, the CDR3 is TGTGCCAGCAGCCTAGCGAGAGCAGATACGCAGTATTTT. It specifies CASSLARADTQYF.

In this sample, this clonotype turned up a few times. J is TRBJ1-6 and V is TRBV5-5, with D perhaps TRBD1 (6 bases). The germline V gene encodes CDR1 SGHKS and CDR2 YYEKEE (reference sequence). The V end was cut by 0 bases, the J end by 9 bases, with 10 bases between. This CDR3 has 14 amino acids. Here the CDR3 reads CASSLGTVVSPLHF. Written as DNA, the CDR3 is TGTGCCAGCAGCTTGGGGACAGTGGTTTCACCCCTCCACTTT.

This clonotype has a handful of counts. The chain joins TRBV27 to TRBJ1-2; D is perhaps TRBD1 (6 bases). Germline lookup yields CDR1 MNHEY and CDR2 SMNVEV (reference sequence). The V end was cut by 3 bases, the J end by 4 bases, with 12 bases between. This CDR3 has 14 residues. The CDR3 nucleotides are TGTGCCAGCAGTTTCACCGGGGGCCGCTATGGCTACACCTTC. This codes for CASSFTGGRYGYTF.

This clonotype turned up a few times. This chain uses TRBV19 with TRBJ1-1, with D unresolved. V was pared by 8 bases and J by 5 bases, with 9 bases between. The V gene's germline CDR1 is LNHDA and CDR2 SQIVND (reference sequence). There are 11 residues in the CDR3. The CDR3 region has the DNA TGTGCCAGTTTTGGGTGGACTGAAGCTTTCTTT. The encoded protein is CASFGWTEAFF.

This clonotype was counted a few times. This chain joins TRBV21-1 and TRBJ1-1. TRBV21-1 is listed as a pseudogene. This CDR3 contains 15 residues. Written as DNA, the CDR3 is TGTGCCAGCAGCAAATCAACCTTCTTCGACACTGAAGCTTTCTTT. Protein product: CASSKSTFFDTEAFF.

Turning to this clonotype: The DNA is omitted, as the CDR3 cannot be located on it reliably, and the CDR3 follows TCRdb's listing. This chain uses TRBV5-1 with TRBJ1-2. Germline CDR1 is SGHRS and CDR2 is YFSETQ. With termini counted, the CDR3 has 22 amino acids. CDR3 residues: CASTNQTSMYLCASTSNYGYTF.

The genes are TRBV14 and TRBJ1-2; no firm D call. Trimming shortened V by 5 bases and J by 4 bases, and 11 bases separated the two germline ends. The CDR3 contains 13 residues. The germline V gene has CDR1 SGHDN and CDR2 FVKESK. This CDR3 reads CASSGQVTYGYTF. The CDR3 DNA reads TGTGCCAGCAGCGGTCAGGTTACCTATGGCTACACCTTC.